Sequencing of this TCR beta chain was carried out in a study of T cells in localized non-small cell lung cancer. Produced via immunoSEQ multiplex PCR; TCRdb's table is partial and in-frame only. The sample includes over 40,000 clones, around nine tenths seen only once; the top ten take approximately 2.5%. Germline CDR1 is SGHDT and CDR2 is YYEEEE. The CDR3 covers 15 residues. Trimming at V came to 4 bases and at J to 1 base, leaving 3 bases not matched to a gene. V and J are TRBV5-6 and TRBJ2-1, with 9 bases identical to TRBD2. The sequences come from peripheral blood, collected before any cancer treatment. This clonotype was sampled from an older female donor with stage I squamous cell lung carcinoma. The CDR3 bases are TGTGCCAGCAGCCGTAGCGGGAGTTCCTACAATGAGCAGTTCTTC. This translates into CASSRSGSSYNEQFF.